This is a list of T cell receptor beta chains from one sample in a study of T-cell memory formation after mild COVID-19. Using its own MiXCR run on the 5' RACE reads, TCRdb lists one record per CDR3 protein. The sample includes about 200,000 distinct CDR3 sequences, approximately 10% of them seen just once. The sequenced sample consisted of PBMCs or a T cell subset sorted from them (not recorded which). The receptors derive from a man aged 18 to 29 who had mild COVID-19 (a few samples of this study predate the infection). Cell type and time point are not known. Both conserved end residues are part of each CDR3. Fields, in order: V gene, CDR3 length, D gene, clone size, J gene, CDR3 DNA, CDR3 protein. The D gene is left open where the match is weak. Size tells how often a clone was seen (once, few, many) or the class of an expanded clone, and some rows leave it out.

TRBV10-3	15	TRBD2	-	TRBJ2-2	TGTGCCATCAGTGAAGGAGCGGGGGACACCGGGGAGCTGTTTTTT	CAISEGAGDTGELFF
TRBV27	16	TRBD1	few	TRBJ2-1	TGTGCCAGCAGTCGGGGACAGGGTAGTCCCTACAATGAGCAGTTCTTC	CASSRGQGSPYNEQFF
TRBV11-1	12	-	many	TRBJ2-5	TGTGCCAGCAGCTTAAGTGGAGAGACCCAGTACTTC	CASSLSGETQYF
TRBV30	12	-	few	TRBJ2-2	TGTGCCTGGAGTCGATCCACCGGGGAGCTGTTTTTT	CAWSRSTGELFF
TRBV2	15	TRBD2	few	TRBJ2-1	TGTGCCAGCAGCAAACTAGCGGGGGGGCAAGGTGAGCAGTTCTTC	CASSKLAGGQGEQFF
TRBV5-1	16	-	-	TRBJ2-5	TGCGCCAGCAGCCTGGTCGCTAGGGCCCAGAGAGAGACCCAGTACTTC	CASSLVARAQRETQYF
TRBV4-1	13	-	-	TRBJ1-2	TGCGCCAGCAGCCAGGACGGCCCGTATGGCTACACCTTC	CASSQDGPYGYTF
TRBV5-1	17	TRBD1	few	TRBJ2-5	TGCGCCAGCAGCAGAGGACAGGGATTGGTGGGCCAAGAGACCCAGTACTTC	CASSRGQGLVGQETQYF
TRBV4-2	12	-	few	TRBJ1-2	TGTGCCAGCAGCCAAGAATTCCTTGGCTACACCTTC	CASSQEFLGYTF
TRBV9	15	TRBD2	few	TRBJ2-1	TGTGCCAGCAGCACCCTCGGGGGGGCAAGCTCTGAGCAGTTCTTC	CASSTLGGASSEQFF
TRBV4-3	16	TRBD2	-	TRBJ2-3	TGCGCCAGCAGCCAAGACGGTGCGGGGGGGTCAGATACGCAGTATTTT	CASSQDGAGGSDTQYF
TRBV18	19	TRBD2	few	TRBJ2-1	TGTGCCAGCTCACCCCGTGAACTAGCGGGGGGCAACTTCTACAATGAGCAGTTCTTC	CASSPRELAGGNFYNEQFF
TRBV20-1	14	-	few	TRBJ2-7	TGCAGTGCTCGCAATATGGGGCTAGACTACGAGCAGTACTTC	CSARNMGLDYEQYF
TRBV11-2	13	TRBD1	few	TRBJ2-7	TGTGCCAGCAGCGGAGACAGGGCAAGGGAGCAGTACTTC	CASSGDRAREQYF
TRBV4-3	16	-	few	TRBJ1-6	TGCGCCAGCAGCCGTGAGCAGGGAAGAGAGAATTCACCCCTCCACTTT	CASSREQGRENSPLHF
TRBV7-2	15	-	many	TRBJ2-7	TGTGCCAGCAGCTTAGGTTGGGGGGCTTCCTACGAGCAGTACTTC	CASSLGWGASYEQYF
TRBV20-1	14	-	-	TRBJ2-2	TGCAGTGCTAGCGGTGGCTGGGGCCCCGGGGAGCTGTTTTTT	CSASGGWGPGELFF
TRBV12-3/TRBV12-4	13	-	-	TRBJ1-5	TGTGCCAGCACCGAATATAGCAATCAGCCCCAGCATTTT	CASTEYSNQPQHF
TRBV15	15	-	-	TRBJ1-5	TGTGCCACCAGCAGAGGGGGGGGATACAATCAGCCCCAGCATTTT	CATSRGGGYNQPQHF
TRBV20-1	15	-	-	TRBJ1-1	TGCAGTGCTAGAGTACCGGTTGGGCTGAACACTGAAGCTTTCTTT	CSARVPVGLNTEAFF
TRBV29-1	13	-	-	TRBJ1-6	TGCAGCGTTGGAGACAGGAATAATTCACCCCTCCACTTT	CSVGDRNNSPLHF
TRBV18	14	-	-	TRBJ2-5	TGTGCCAGCTCACCAGCCAGGGTCTTTGAGACCCAGTACTTC	CASSPARVFETQYF
TRBV5-1	15	-	-	TRBJ1-4	TGCGCCAGCAGCTTCACGGGGGCGGTTAATGAAAAACTGTTTTTT	CASSFTGAVNEKLFF
TRBV7-8	14	-	few	TRBJ1-1	TGTGCCAGCAGCTCACCCATGAGGAACACTGAAGCTTTCTTT	CASSSPMRNTEAFF
TRBV7-2	14	TRBD1	-	TRBJ1-6	TGTGCCAGCAGCTCACAGGGGAGTAATTCACCCCTCCACTTT	CASSSQGSNSPLHF
TRBV29-1	14	TRBD2	few	TRBJ2-5	TGCAGCGTTGACCTAGCGGGGTACCAAGAGACCCAGTACTTC	CSVDLAGYQETQYF
TRBV7-8	16	-	few	TRBJ1-2	TGTGCCAGCAGCTTAGTTCTGGGCAGTTTTCTCCATGGCTACACCTTC	CASSLVLGSFLHGYTF
TRBV2	16	-	-	TRBJ2-2	TGTGCCAGCAGTGAATGGGGCAGGAAGAACACCGGGGAGCTGTTTTTT	CASSEWGRKNTGELFF
TRBV3-1	15	-	once	TRBJ1-4	TGTGCCAGCAGCCAATCGACACAGGGCTATGAAAAACTGTTTTTT	CASSQSTQGYEKLFF
TRBV3-1	14	-	-	TRBJ2-1	TGTGCCAGCAGCCGAGAGAGCTCCTACAATGAGCAGTTCTTC	CASSRESSYNEQFF
TRBV5-1	13	TRBD2	many	TRBJ2-5	TGTGCCAGCAGCTTAGCCGGGGGGGAGACCCAGTACTTC	CASSLAGGETQYF
TRBV24-1	11	-	-	TRBJ2-7	TGTGCCACCAGTGATGGGGGAGAGCAGTACTTC	CATSDGGEQYF
TRBV6-2/TRBV6-3	11	-	few	TRBJ2-1	TGTGCCAGCAGTCACACCGGGAAAGAGAACTTC	CASSHTGKENF
TRBV2	13	-	-	TRBJ2-1	TGTGCCAGCAGCGACGACACGTACAATGAGCAGTTCTTC	CASSDDTYNEQFF
TRBV10-3	15	-	many	TRBJ2-3	TGTGCCATCAGCCCTCCGGGAGACGAGAAAGATACGCAGTATTTT	CAISPPGDEKDTQYF
TRBV24-1	15	-	few	TRBJ2-2	TGTGCCACCAGTGATTCCCTGTGGTCCACCGGGGAGCTGTTTTTT	CATSDSLWSTGELFF
TRBV21-1	20	-	-	TRBJ1-2	TGTGCCAGCAGCGCACCGGGACAGGGCTGTCGCGCGGGATCTAACTATGGCTACACCTTC	CASSAPGQGCRAGSNYGYTF
TRBV29-1	13	TRBD2	-	TRBJ2-7	TGCAGCGTTGAAATGGGACTAGCGAACGAGCAGTACTTC	CSVEMGLANEQYF
TRBV7-9	15	TRBD2	few	TRBJ2-3	TGTGCCAGCAGCCCAAGCCCAACTAGCGCAGATACGCAGTATTTT	CASSPSPTSADTQYF
TRBV9	15	-	-	TRBJ2-5	TGTGCCAGCAGCGCCGAGGCCGGCGTCCAAGAGACCCAGTACTTC	CASSAEAGVQETQYF
TRBV18	15	-	-	TRBJ1-2	TGTGCCAGCTCACCTGGTAACGGAGCTAACTATGGCTACACCTTC	CASSPGNGANYGYTF
TRBV4-1	15	-	many	TRBJ2-5	TGCGCCAGCAGCCAAGTATTCGGGCTAGGGGAGACCCAGTACTTC	CASSQVFGLGETQYF
TRBV6-6	13	-	-	TRBJ2-1	TGTGCCAGCAGTCCCCAAGCGACAGCCAAGCAGTTCTTC	CASSPQATAKQFF
TRBV5-1	14	-	-	TRBJ1-6	TGCGCCAGCAGCTTATGGCAGGATAATTCACCCCTCCACTTT	CASSLWQDNSPLHF
TRBV20-1	14	-	-	TRBJ1-4	TGCAGTGCTAGAGAAGCAGGCGCCTATGAAAAACTGTTTTTT	CSAREAGAYEKLFF
TRBV12-3/TRBV12-4	15	-	-	TRBJ2-5	TGTGCCAGCAGCCCCTCCGGGACGGTTGGAGAGACCCAGTACTTC	CASSPSGTVGETQYF
TRBV6-5	13	-	few	TRBJ2-2	TGTGCCAGCTGCGCCCAGGGGTCCGGGGAGCTGTTTTTT	CASCAQGSGELFF
TRBV15	14	TRBD1	medium-sized	TRBJ2-7	TGTGCCACCAGCAGAACGGGACAGAGCTACGAGCAGTACTTC	CATSRTGQSYEQYF
TRBV7-2	14	-	-	TRBJ2-5	TGTGCCAGCAGCTTAGATACAGGAGAAGAGACCCAGTACTTC	CASSLDTGEETQYF
TRBV4-2	17	TRBD1	-	TRBJ1-6	TGTGCCAGCAGCCAAGCGAAGGCACAGGGGTTTAATTCACCCCTCCACTTT	CASSQAKAQGFNSPLHF
TRBV29-1	13	-	few	TRBJ1-2	TGCAGCGTTGACCCGGGGGCAGGGCAGCGCTACACCTTC	CSVDPGAGQRYTF
TRBV2	13	-	-	TRBJ1-5	TGTGCCAGCCGGGTTATCGAGGATCAGCCCCAGCATTTT	CASRVIEDQPQHF
TRBV3-1	14	-	-	TRBJ2-1	TGTGCCAGCAGCCAAGCAGACACCTACAATGAGCAGTTCTTC	CASSQADTYNEQFF
TRBV7-9	15	-	-	TRBJ1-4	TGTGCCAGCAGCTTAGGAGGGCAGGGGAATGAAAAACTGTTTTTT	CASSLGGQGNEKLFF
TRBV6-5	18	-	-	TRBJ2-6	TGTGCCAGCAGCAGGGGGGACAGCTTTTACTCTGGGGCCAACGTCCTGACTTTC	CASSRGDSFYSGANVLTF